This T cell receptor beta chain derives from a study of CD8 T cells in ankylosing spondylitis (dated by TCRdb to about 2017). For the wider study: The study set out to find disease-linked TCR variants by profiling T cell receptor beta repertoires in ankylosing spondylitis patients and healthy donors. In total, the full study cohort was made up of 108 healthy donors and 25 ankylosing spondylitis patients. Peripheral blood was sampled, and synovial fluid was also collected from ankylosing spondylitis patients. What the authors observed across the whole study: According to the report, matched synovial fluid samples from ankylosing spondylitis patients were significantly enriched for the disease-linked clones. A CD8+ phenotype was shown by the disease-linked clones, which were found at relatively low frequencies in peripheral blood. A TCR beta motif of seven or eight highly homologous amino acid variants appeared characteristic of blood from ankylosing spondylitis patients. Some TCR beta motif variants had previously been reported in synovial fluid and blood of reactive arthritis patients, which suggested common disease-initiation mechanisms.

For this chain, trimming is 4 bases at the V end and 3 bases at the J end, and the number of junction bases without a gene match is 5. Reading from cysteine to phenylalanine, the CDR3 counts 15 amino acids. The entry retains the CDR3 DNA only, 45 bases that are in frame from base 1. The germline V gene supplies CDR1 SGDLS and CDR2 YYNGEE. This clonotype appeared a few times. Its antigen is not yet known. Nothing much larger sits one base from this clone, and base qualities are not available. Sequencing instrument: Illumina HiSeq 2500. Quantitative 5'-RACE with molecular barcodes was the method used to prepare the TCR beta libraries. On the study's bioinformatics: Disease-linked TCR variants were identified with a new computational method built on a probabilistic model of VDJ rearrangement. The raw public data were reprocessed by TCRdb itself: fastp quality trimming at Q25, MiXCR clonotype calling, in-frame beta chains only. CDR3 protein duplicates are merged, each entry listing the most common genes and DNA. The V and J calls follow TCRdb's processing rather than the paper's. This sample holds a few hundred thousand distinct CDR3 sequences; roughly 8% were observed only once. The leading ten clones occupy less than 15% of the sample.

Sequencing used blood, either unsorted or a sorted T cell fraction (not recorded which). The rearranged chain carries TRBV9 and TRBJ2-2; TRBD1 lines up with 8 middle nucleotides. This sequence originates from a male donor with ankylosing spondylitis. The CDR3 sequence is CASSLDRVHTGELFF. The nucleotides read TGTGCCAGCAGCCTGGACAGGGTCCACACCGGGGAGCTGTTTTTT.